Shown below are 30 T cell receptor beta chains from a single sample sequenced in a study of metastatic and nonmetastatic thyroid tumors. TCRdb reanalyzed the PCR reads via MiXCR. The sample comprises fewer than 13,000 clones, roughly 28% of which are singletons, and roughly 10% rests with the top ten. No treatment of any kind had been given to any patient before thyroid surgery. Sequencing used tumor tissue. The receptor set was obtained from a male donor with papillary thyroid cancer or a benign thyroid nodule (not recorded which). Some clones in this sample may be carry-over from other donors' samples.

The V gene is TRBV5-1, the J gene TRBJ2-3; 11 bases match TRBD2. With V trimmed by 5 bases and J by 4 bases, 9 bases remained unmatched. Looked up from germline, CDR1 is SGHRS and CDR2 is YFSETQ. The CDR3 extends over 16 amino acids. The CDR3 protein is CASSLPLAGGADTQYF. The CDR3 DNA sequence: TGCGCCAGCAGTTTACCCCTAGCGGGAGGTGCAGATACGCAGTATTTT.

In its sample, this clone was seen a few times. The CDR3 DNA sequence: TGTGCCAGCAGCTCCCAAGGACAGGGCGTGGGCGAGCAGTACTTC. It is translated as CASSSQGQGVGEQYF. The chain joins TRBV7-2 to TRBJ2-7; 8 bases match TRBD1. V trimming: 4 bases; J trimming: 6 bases; junction bases outside the gene matches: 11. The CDR3 sequence is 15 residues long. Germline V gene data show CDR1 as SGHTA and CDR2 as FQGNSA. Looking up the rest from reference TRBV7-2 and TRBJ2-7 gives the full variable domain: GAGVSQSPSNKVTEKGKDVELRCDPISGHTALYWYRQSLGQGLEFLIYFQGNSAPDKSGLPSDRFSAERTGGSVSTLTIQRTQQEDSAVYLCASSSQGQGVGEQYFGPGTRLTVT.

The V gene is TRBV4-1, the J gene TRBJ1-2, with D perhaps TRBD1 (5 bases). CDR3 length equals 17 residues. From germline, CDR1 is MGHRA and CDR2 YSYEKL. The V gene lost 2 bases and the J gene lost 8 bases, with 24 bases spanning the gap. In DNA, the CDR3 is TGCGCCAGCAGCCAATTCTACATGGGACCTCGAAAGGGAGGCTACACCTTC. It specifies CASSQFYMGPRKGGYTF.

This sequence joins TRBV5-1 and TRBJ2-7; 9 bases align to TRBD2. Trimming removed 2 bases from V and 7 bases from J; junction bases left unmatched: 10. The CDR3 spans 15 residues. CDR1 and CDR2 (germline): SGHRS, YFSETQ. CDR3 sequence reads: CASSFLAGLGREQYF. Written as DNA, the CDR3 is TGCGCCAGCAGCTTTCTAGCGGGACTTGGGCGGGAGCAGTACTTC.

This clone rates as medium-sized. The chain couples TRBV18 to TRBJ2-2; TRBD1 is a possible D gene (5 bases). The CDR3 spans 16 residues. The V end lost 3 bases, the J end lost 1 base, and 12 bases lay between the germline ends. Germline V gene lookup returns CDR1 KGHSH and CDR2 LQKENI. In nucleotides, the CDR3 is TGTGCCAGCTCACCGCCGAACAGGATGAACACCGGGGAGCTGTTTTTT. The encoded protein is CASSPPNRMNTGELFF.

This clone was seen only a few times. The rearrangement uses TRBV6-1 and TRBJ1-3; D is uncertain. The CDR3 covers 16 residues. Germline lookup yields CDR1 MNHNS and CDR2 SASEGT. V lost 7 bases, J lost 0 bases, and 16 bases lay in between. The chain's CDR3 is CASIQMVESSGNTIYF. The CDR3 region has the DNA TGTGCCAGCATTCAGATGGTGGAGAGCTCTGGAAACACCATATATTTT.

This chain joins TRBV28 and TRBJ2-7; 9 positions agree with TRBD2. CDR3 length equals 15 residues. The V and J ends lost 3 bases and 6 bases, in that order; junction bases with no gene match: 9. The germline V gene has CDR1 MDHEN and CDR2 SYDVKM. The CDR3 here is CASSFHSGSNGEQYF. The CDR3 DNA sequence: TGTGCCAGCAGTTTCCATAGCGGGAGTAACGGCGAGCAGTACTTC.

V and J are TRBV11-2 and TRBJ2-7; D gene unclear. Germline V gives CDR1 SGHAT, CDR2 FQNNGV. Trimming shortened V by 1 base and J by 4 bases, and 17 bases separated the two germline ends. The CDR3 sequence is 16 residues long. Here the CDR3 reads CASSLVRFGYGYEQYF. CDR3 sequence (DNA): TGTGCCAGCAGCTTAGTAAGGTTTGGGTACGGTTACGAGCAGTACTTC. The variable domain in full, completed from reference TRBV11-2 and TRBJ2-7, reads EAGVAQSPRYKIIEKRQSVAFWCNPISGHATLYWYQQILGQGPKLLIQFQNNGVVDDSQLPKDRFSAERLKGVDSTLKIQPAKLEDSAVYLCASSLVRFGYGYEQYFGPGTRLTVT.

By share of the sample, this clone is medium-sized. CDR3 loop: CATGTSGGNSYNEQFF. The CDR3 DNA follows: TGTGCCACCGGAACTAGCGGAGGAAACTCCTACAATGAGCAGTTCTTC. V usage is TRBV2 and J usage is TRBJ2-1, with TRBD2 identical over 8 bases. Germline values: CDR1 SNHLY, CDR2 FYNNEI. This CDR3 contains 16 residues. Trimming removed 10 bases from V and 0 bases from J; junction bases left unmatched: 11.

This chain links TRBV6-4 with TRBJ2-1, with D perhaps TRBD1 or TRBD2 (6 bases each). The germline gives CDR1 MRHNA, CDR2 SNTAGT. This CDR3 is 15 amino acids long. V was pared by 6 bases and J by 5 bases, with 17 bases between. CDR3 bases: TGTGCCAGCAGCTTCGCGGCGGGACAACACAATGAGCAGTTCTTC. The encoded protein is CASSFAAGQHNEQFF.

This chain links TRBV11-2 with TRBJ1-6, with D tentatively TRBD1 (5 bases). V was trimmed by 3 bases and J by 9 bases, leaving 15 bases between them. This CDR3 has 15 residues. Germline loops: CDR1 SGHAT, CDR2 FQNNGV. The CDR3 DNA follows: TGTGCCAGCAGCTTGCGGGACTTCCAAAGTTCACCCCTCCACTTT. It yields the protein CASSLRDFQSSPLHF.

This clone was seen ten or more times. The chain is built from TRBV7-6 and TRBJ2-1, with a possible D match to TRBD1 (5 bases). This CDR3 is built from 15 residues. V was pared by 4 bases and J by 7 bases, with 17 bases between. Germline V lookup: CDR1 SGHVS, CDR2 FNYEAQ. CDR3 sequence (DNA): TGTGCCAGCAGCTCAGGACATAGGCTAGATAATGAGCAGTTCTTC. It codes for CASSSGHRLDNEQFF.

As DNA, the CDR3 is TGCGCCAGCAGCTTGGGGGGAACTATGAACACTGAAGCTTTCTTT. It yields the protein CASSLGGTMNTEAFF. The gene calls are TRBV5-1 and TRBJ1-1; D gene unclear. V gave up 0 bases and J gave up 0 bases, with 9 bases separating them. The CDR3 totals 15 residues. Germline V gene lookup returns CDR1 SGHRS and CDR2 YFSETQ.

This clone was counted ten times or more. The chain employs TRBV4-1 and TRBJ2-7; D might be TRBD2 (6 bases). Germline CDR1 and CDR2: MGHRA and YSYEKL. The CDR3 has 19 residues. V was pared by 1 base and J by 2 bases, with 24 bases between. CDR3 sequence reads: CASSQAPLGKRALPYEQYV. The CDR3 region has the DNA TGCGCCAGCAGCCAAGCCCCCTTGGGGAAGCGGGCACTCCCCTACGAGCAGTACGTC.

This clone occurred a few times. The gene calls are TRBV19 and TRBJ2-3; no clear D. Trimming took 7 bases from V and 0 from J, leaving 14 bases between them. CDR3 length equals 15 residues. Germline V gene data show CDR1 as LNHDA and CDR2 as SQIVND (reference sequence). In nucleotides, the CDR3 is TGTGCCAGTACCACCTACGGCGGTAGCACAGATACGCAGTATTTT. Residues: CASTTYGGSTDTQYF.

This clone was recorded a few times. The chain recombines TRBV12-3 or TRBV12-4 with TRBJ2-2; TRBD2 might be the D (5 bases). Trimming removed 6 bases from V and 7 bases from J, with 15 bases in between. The CDR3 consists of 14 residues. CDR3 sequence: CASSPQRVVGELFF. CDR3 nucleotides: TGTGCCAGCAGCCCGCAGAGGGTAGTCGGGGAGCTGTTTTTT.

This clone was detected only a few times. This chain links TRBV27 with TRBJ1-6; D is possibly TRBD1 (6 bases). The CDR3 loop spans 15 amino acids. Germline assignment: CDR1 MNHEY and CDR2 SMNVEV (reference sequence). With 2 bases removed from V and 6 bases from J, the gap between germline ends came to 11 bases. CDR3 protein: CASSLARTANSPLHF. CDR3 sequence (DNA): TGTGCCAGCAGTTTAGCTCGGACAGCTAATTCACCCCTCCACTTT.

This sequence joins TRBV5-4 and TRBJ1-2; D is possibly TRBD1 (5 bases). V dropped 2 bases and J dropped 10 bases, with 24 bases sitting between them. CDR1 and CDR2 (germline): SGHNT, YYREEE (reference sequence). The CDR3 loop spans 16 amino acids. As DNA, the CDR3 is TGTGCCAGCAGCTTTCTTAGGGGCGCCTTTAATCAGGACTACACCTTC. It is translated as CASSFLRGAFNQDYTF.

This clone was seen a handful of times. V is TRBV6-1 and J is TRBJ2-7, with D uncertain. This CDR3 is built from 15 residues. Trimming left V 4 bases short and J 0 bases short, with 13 bases between. Per the germline V gene, CDR1 is MNHNS and CDR2 is SASEGT. CDR3 residues: CASSGFGSSSYEQYV. The DNA for the CDR3 is TGTGCCAGCAGTGGTTTCGGGTCAAGCTCCTACGAGCAGTACGTC.

This clone was observed a few times. The V gene is TRBV7-9, the J gene TRBJ2-3; D uncertain. Trimming stripped 7 bases from V and 5 bases from J, with 10 bases between. This CDR3 has 12 residues. CDR1 is SEHNR, CDR2 FQNEAQ, per germline (reference sequence). As DNA, the CDR3 is TGTGCCAGCATCACTATCGGAGATACGCAGTATTTT. This sequence encodes CASITIGDTQYF.

This clone is labeled medium-sized (0.01 to 0.1%). This chain uses TRBV6-1 with TRBJ2-3, with a weak D call TRBD2 (7 bases). The CDR3 runs 16 residues. Germline assignment: CDR1 MNHNS and CDR2 SASEGT. With 5 bases removed from V and 1 base from J, the gap between germline ends came to 16 bases. The chain's CDR3 is CASSRGASGRTDTQYF. The CDR3 region has the DNA TGTGCCAGCAGTAGGGGGGCTAGCGGACGCACAGATACGCAGTATTTT.

The table lists this clone with a few counts. This chain uses TRBV6-1 with TRBJ2-7; D is perhaps TRBD2 (5 bases). In germline, CDR1 is MNHNS, CDR2 SASEGT. Deletions cut 4 bases from V and 7 bases from J, with 11 bases between. The CDR3 is 12 amino acids. This chain's CDR3 is CASSGLRGEQYV. CDR3 sequence (DNA): TGTGCCAGCAGTGGGCTGCGCGGGGAGCAGTACGTC.

This clone was picked up one time. At one end, the junction sequence differs from germline, possibly due to a read error. This chain joins TRBV5-6 and TRBJ2-3; D is possibly TRBD1 or TRBD2 (6 bases each). The CDR3 covers 18 residues. The germline CDR1 and CDR2 sequences are SGHDT and YYEEEE. The CDR3 DNA reads as TGTTCCAGCAGCTTTACAGGGTTCGCGGGACAAAGCACAGATACGCAGTATTTT. Encoded protein: CSSSFTGFAGQSTDTQYF. Together with reference TRBV5-6 and TRBJ2-3, the CDR3 gives the full variable domain: DAGVTQSPTHLIKTRGQQVTLRCSPKSGHDTVSWYQQALGQGPQFIFQYYEEEERQRGNFPDRFSGHQFPNYSSELNVNALLLGDSALYLCSSSFTGFAGQSTDTQYFGPGTRLTVL.

A few counts support this clone. The rearrangement joins TRBV27 to TRBJ2-7, with 8 bases that match TRBD2. Losses at the gene ends were 7 bases for V and 4 bases for J; bases not matched to a gene: 9. This CDR3 has 14 amino acids. Germline values: CDR1 MNHEY, CDR2 SMNVEV (reference sequence). The CDR3 loop is CASTTFGGAYEQYF. The CDR3 DNA follows: TGTGCCAGCACTACCTTCGGGGGGGCTTACGAGCAGTACTTC.

By share, this clone ranks as medium-sized. This chain links TRBV20-1 with TRBJ1-2; D gene uncertain. The CDR3 totals 12 residues. Germline CDR1 DFQATT, CDR2 SNEGSKA (reference sequence). Trimming took off 1 base at V and 9 bases at J, with 12 bases between the two ends. This chain's CDR3 is CSARGVGGSYTF. CDR3 coding DNA: TGCAGTGCTAGAGGGGTCGGCGGAAGCTACACCTTC.

This clone was counted ten times or more. This sample includes further DNA sequences coding for the same CDR3. The chain is built from TRBV5-1 and TRBJ2-5; D gene ambiguous. Trimming left V 0 bases short and J 4 bases short, with 16 bases between. This CDR3 has 16 residues. Germline lookup yields CDR1 SGHRS and CDR2 YFSETQ. The CDR3 coding sequence is TGCGCCAGCAGCTTGGTCCGGGCTGAGGTTGGAGAGACCCAGTACTTC. This sequence encodes CASSLVRAEVGETQYF.

This clone was picked up a small number of times. The gene calls are TRBV6-1 and TRBJ1-1; 10 positions agree with TRBD1. CDR1 is MNHNS and CDR2 is SASEGT in the germline V gene. Trimming removed 1 base from V and 4 bases from J; junction bases left unmatched: 0. CDR3 size: 14 residues. The CDR3 loop is CASSEGTGGTEAFF. CDR3 in DNA: TGTGCCAGCAGTGAAGGGACAGGGGGCACTGAAGCTTTCTTT.

The chain uses TRBV20-1 and TRBJ2-2; possibly TRBD1 or TRBD2 for D (5 bases each). V gave up 5 bases and J gave up 7 bases, with 23 bases separating them. CDR3 length: 16 residues. Per germline, CDR1 DFQATT and CDR2 SNEGSKA (reference sequence). CDR3 amino acids: CSAVDIGSGPHGELFF. Written as DNA, the CDR3 is TGCAGTGCTGTAGATATTGGGTCGGGACCCCACGGGGAGCTGTTTTTT.

The rearrangement uses TRBV28 and TRBJ1-2; 11 nucleotides align to TRBD1. Germline CDR1 and CDR2: MDHEN and SYDVKM. The CDR3 is 16 amino acids. J gave up 3 bases and V 11 bases, and 14 bases lay outside the gene matches. In DNA, the CDR3 is TGTGCCGTTCTGGACAGGGGGCGCTCCCCCTACTATGGCTACACCTTC. This translates into CAVLDRGRSPYYGYTF.

Comment on this clone: One junction end does not reproduce the germline sequence, and a read error may be involved. This rearrangement joins TRBV5-1 to TRBJ2-3; D not certain. The CDR3 covers 15 residues. In germline, CDR1 is SGHRS, CDR2 YFSETQ. The CDR3 here is CASSLAGVTKDTKYF. In nucleotides, the CDR3 is TGCGCCAGCAGCTTGGCGGGCGTTACCAAAGATACGAAGTATTTT.